The entry below gives a single T cell receptor (beta chain) sequence along with its context. The antigen remains undetermined. The entry originates in a study of vaccination and CD4 T cells after COVID-19. Study-wide findings and caveats: Convalescent patients gained a median approximately 90% of their reactive clones only post-vaccination.

Cultured CD4+ T cell DNA underwent sequencing with the Oncomine TCR Beta short-read assay. TCRdb passed the PCR reads through MiXCR, listing each CDR3 protein once. The data contain about 25,000 distinct CDR3 sequences, 30% of them singletons. As to time point: late sampling 161 to 241 days after vaccination in three convalescent patients. The treatment denotes: roughly ten-day PBMC culture with coronavirus spike peptide pools or control peptides (ViraFEST assay). Germline trimming cut 6 bases from V and 5 bases from J; bases unmatched to any gene: 15. Germline CDR1 and CDR2: MNHNS and SASEGT. CDR3 length: 16 amino acids.

The sequencing used CD4+ T cells from blood, cultured in vitro, collected about 7 months after SARS-CoV-2 vaccination. The chain carries TRBV6-1 and TRBJ2-7; the match to TRBD2 covers 8 bases. The source is a human donor who had recovered from COVID-19. CDR3 DNA: TGTGCCAGCAGCCAAGGGCGGGAGGACCTAGTCCACGAGCAGTACTTC. Protein product: CASSQGREDLVHEQYF.